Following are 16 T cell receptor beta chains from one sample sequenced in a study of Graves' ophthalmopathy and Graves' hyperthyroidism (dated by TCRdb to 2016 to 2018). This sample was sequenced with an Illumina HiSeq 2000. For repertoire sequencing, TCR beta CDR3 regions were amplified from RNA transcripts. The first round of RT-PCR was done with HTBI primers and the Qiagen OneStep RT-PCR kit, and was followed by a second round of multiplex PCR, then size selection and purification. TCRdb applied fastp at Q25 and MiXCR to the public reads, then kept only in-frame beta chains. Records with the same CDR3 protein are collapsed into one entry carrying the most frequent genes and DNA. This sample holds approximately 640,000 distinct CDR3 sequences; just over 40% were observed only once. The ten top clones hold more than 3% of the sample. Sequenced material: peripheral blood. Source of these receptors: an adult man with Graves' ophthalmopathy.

The CDR3 region is CSLAAVNTEAFF. In DNA form, the CDR3 reads TGCAGCTTAGCCGCGGTGAACACTGAAGCTTTCTTT. The rearrangement uses TRBV29-1 and TRBJ1-1; D not resolved. This CDR3 spans 12 amino acids. CDR1 is SQVTM, CDR2 ANQGSEA, per germline. V dropped 8 bases and J dropped 0 bases, with 10 bases sitting between them.

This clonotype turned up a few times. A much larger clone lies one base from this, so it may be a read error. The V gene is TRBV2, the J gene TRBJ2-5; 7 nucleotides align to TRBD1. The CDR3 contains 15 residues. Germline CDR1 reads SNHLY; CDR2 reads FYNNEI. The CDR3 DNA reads TGTGCCAGCAGTTCCGGGACAGCCTTAGTGGGGACCCAGCACTTC. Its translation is CASSSGTALVGTQHF. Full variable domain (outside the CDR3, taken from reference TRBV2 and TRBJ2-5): EPEVTQTPSHQVTQMGQEVILRCVPISNHLYFYWYRQILGQKVEFLVSFYNNEISEKSEIFDDQFSVERPDGSNFTLKIRSTKLEDSAMYFCASSSGTALVGTQHFGPGTRLLVL.

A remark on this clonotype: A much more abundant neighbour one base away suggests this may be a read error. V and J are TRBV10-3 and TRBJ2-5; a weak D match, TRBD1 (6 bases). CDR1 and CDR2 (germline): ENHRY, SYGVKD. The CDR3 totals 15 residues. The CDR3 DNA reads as TGTGCCAGCAGTTACCAACGAAGGGGACAAGGGACCCAGTACTTC. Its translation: CASSYQRRGQGTQYF.

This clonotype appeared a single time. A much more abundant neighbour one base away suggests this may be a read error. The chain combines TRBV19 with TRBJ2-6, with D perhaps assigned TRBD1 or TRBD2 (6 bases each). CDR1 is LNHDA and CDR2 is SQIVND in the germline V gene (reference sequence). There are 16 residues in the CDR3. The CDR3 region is CASTYGGGSGVNVLTF. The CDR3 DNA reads TGTGCCAGTACCTATGGAGGGGGATCTGGGGTCAACGTCCTGACTTTC.

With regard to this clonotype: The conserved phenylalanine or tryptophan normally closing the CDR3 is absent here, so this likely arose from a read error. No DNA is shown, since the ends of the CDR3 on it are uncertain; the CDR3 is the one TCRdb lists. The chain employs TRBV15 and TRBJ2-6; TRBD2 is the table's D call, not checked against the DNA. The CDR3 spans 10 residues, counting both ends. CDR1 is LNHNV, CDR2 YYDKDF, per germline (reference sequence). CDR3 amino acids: CATSRRSMAS.

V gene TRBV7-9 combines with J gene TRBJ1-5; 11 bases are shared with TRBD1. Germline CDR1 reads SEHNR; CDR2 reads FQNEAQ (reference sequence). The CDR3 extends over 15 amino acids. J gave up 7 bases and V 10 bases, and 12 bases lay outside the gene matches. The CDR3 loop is CATSQGQGDSQPQHF. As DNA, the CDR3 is TGTGCCACGTCTCAGGGACAGGGGGATAGCCAGCCCCAGCATTTT.

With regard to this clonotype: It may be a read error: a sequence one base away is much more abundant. CDR3 bases: TGTGCCACCAGTGGTCCCAGCGGGACCCTCACCGGGGAGCTGTTTTTT. Translating it yields CATSGPSGTLTGELFF. The rearrangement uses TRBV24-1 and TRBJ2-2; 7 positions agree with TRBD2. The J segment lost 4 bases and the V segment lost 5 bases, leaving 9 bases of the junction unmatched. The CDR3 loop spans 16 amino acids. From germline, CDR1 is KGHDR and CDR2 SFDVKD.

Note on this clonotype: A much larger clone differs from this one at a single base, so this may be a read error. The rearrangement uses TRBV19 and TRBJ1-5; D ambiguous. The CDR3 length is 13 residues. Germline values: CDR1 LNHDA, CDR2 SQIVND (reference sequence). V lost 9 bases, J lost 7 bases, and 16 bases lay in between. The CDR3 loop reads CASGKRVSQPQHF. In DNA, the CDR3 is TGTGCCAGCGGAAAGAGGGTTTCCCAGCCCCAGCATTTT.

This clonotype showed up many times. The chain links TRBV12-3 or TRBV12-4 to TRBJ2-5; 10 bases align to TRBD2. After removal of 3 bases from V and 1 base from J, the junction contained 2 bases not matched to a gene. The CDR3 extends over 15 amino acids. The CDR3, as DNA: TGTGCCAGCAGTTTTAGCGGGGGGCTCCAAGAGACCCAGTACTTC. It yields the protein CASSFSGGLQETQYF.

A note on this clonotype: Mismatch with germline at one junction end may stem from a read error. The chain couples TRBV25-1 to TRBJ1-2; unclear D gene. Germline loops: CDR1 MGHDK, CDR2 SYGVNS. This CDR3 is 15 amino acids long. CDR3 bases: TGCGCCAGCAGCCAAGAACAGTTGTACTTCTATGGCTACACCTTC. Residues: CASSQEQLYFYGYTF.

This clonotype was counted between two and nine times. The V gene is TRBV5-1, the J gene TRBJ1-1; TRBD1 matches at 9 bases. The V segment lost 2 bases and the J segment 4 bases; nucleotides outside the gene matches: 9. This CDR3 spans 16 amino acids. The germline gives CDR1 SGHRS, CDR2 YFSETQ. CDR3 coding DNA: TGCGCCAGCAGCTTAACAGGGGGCGCAGGGGTCACTGAAGCTTTCTTT. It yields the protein CASSLTGGAGVTEAFF.

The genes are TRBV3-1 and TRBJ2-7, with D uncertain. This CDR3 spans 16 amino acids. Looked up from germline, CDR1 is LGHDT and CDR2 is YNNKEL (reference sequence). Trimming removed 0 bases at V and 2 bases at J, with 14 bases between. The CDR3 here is CASSQDAAYPTYEQYF. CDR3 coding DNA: TGTGCCAGCAGCCAAGATGCGGCGTATCCTACCTACGAGCAGTACTTC.

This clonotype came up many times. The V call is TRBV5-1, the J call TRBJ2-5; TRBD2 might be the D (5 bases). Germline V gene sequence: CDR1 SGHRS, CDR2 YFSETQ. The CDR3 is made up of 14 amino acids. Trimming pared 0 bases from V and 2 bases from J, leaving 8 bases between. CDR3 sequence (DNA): TGCGCCAGCAGCTTGGGGGAGTTTCAAGAGACCCAGTACTTC. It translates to CASSLGEFQETQYF.

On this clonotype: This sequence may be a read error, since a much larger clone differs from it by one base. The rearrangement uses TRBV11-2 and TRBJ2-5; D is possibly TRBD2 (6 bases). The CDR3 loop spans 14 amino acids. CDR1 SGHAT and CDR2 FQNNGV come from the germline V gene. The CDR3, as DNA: TGTGCCGGCAGCTTAGGACTACCGCGGGAGACCCAGTACTTC. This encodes CAGSLGLPRETQYF. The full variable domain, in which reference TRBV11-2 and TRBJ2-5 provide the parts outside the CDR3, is EAGVAQSPRYKIIEKRQSVAFWCNPISGHATLYWYQQILGQGPKLLIQFQNNGVVDDSQLPKDRFSAERLKGVDSTLKIQPAKLEDSAVYLCAGSLGLPRETQYFGPGTRLLVL.

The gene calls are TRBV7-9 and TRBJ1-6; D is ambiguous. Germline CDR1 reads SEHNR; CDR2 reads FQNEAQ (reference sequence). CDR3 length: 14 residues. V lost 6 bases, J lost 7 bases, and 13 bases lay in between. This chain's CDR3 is CASSFGVNNSPLHF. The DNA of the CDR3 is TGTGCCAGCAGTTTCGGGGTCAACAATTCACCCCTCCACTTT.

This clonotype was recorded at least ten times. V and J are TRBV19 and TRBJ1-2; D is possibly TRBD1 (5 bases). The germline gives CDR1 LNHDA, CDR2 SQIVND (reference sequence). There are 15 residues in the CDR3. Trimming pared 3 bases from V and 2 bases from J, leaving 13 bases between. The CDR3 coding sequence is TGTGCCAGTAGTATGGGGCCCGCAGCGAACTATGGCTACACCTTC. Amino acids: CASSMGPAANYGYTF.